Presented here are 21 T cell receptor beta chains from one specimen sequenced in a study of PD-1 blockade in classical Hodgkin lymphoma. Relapses following autologous stem cell transplantation were seen in all patients, with brentuximab vedotin exposure varying. Assay: immunoSEQ multiplex PCR; the TCRdb copy retains only in-frame clones and omits some. Among approximately 98,000 clones listed, about 89% were seen once. The specimen comprised peripheral blood mononuclear cells (PBMCs), sampled before the second cycle of nivolumab. Receptors originate from a human donor with classical Hodgkin lymphoma.

The chain links TRBV7-2 to TRBJ1-1; D might be TRBD1 (6 bases). CDR3 size: 13 residues. Germline V gives CDR1 SGHTA, CDR2 FQGNSA. The ends were cut back, 6 bases at V and 2 bases at J, with 10 bases in the middle. CDR3 sequence (DNA): TGTGCCAGCAGTTGGGGGCGAAACACTGAAGCTTTCTTT. As protein: CASSWGRNTEAFF.

The chain couples TRBV5-6 to TRBJ2-7, with 10 bases fitting TRBD1. Losses at the gene ends were 4 bases for V and 5 bases for J; bases not matched to a gene: 6. In germline, CDR1 is SGHDT, CDR2 YYEEEE. The CDR3 covers 14 residues. CDR3 residues: CASSIMTGGHEQYF. The CDR3 region has the DNA TGTGCCAGCAGCATAATGACAGGGGGCCACGAGCAGTACTTC. Supplemented by reference TRBV5-6 and TRBJ2-7, the full variable domain reads DAGVTQSPTHLIKTRGQQVTLRCSPKSGHDTVSWYQQALGQGPQFIFQYYEEEERQRGNFPDRFSGHQFPNYSSELNVNALLLGDSALYLCASSIMTGGHEQYFGPGTRLTVT.

The chain employs TRBV6-5 and TRBJ2-3; TRBD1 matches at 11 bases. This CDR3 contains 16 residues. Germline V CDR1 and CDR2: MNHEY, SVGAGI. The V gene end was trimmed by 0 bases and the J gene end by 5 bases; junction bases not matched to a gene: 4. CDR3 sequence reads: CASSYSGTGGGDTQYF. The CDR3 nucleotides read TGTGCCAGCAGTTACTCGGGGACAGGGGGGGGAGATACGCAGTATTTT.

The chain carries TRBV28 and TRBJ1-1; D unresolved. V lost 5 bases and J 4 bases, leaving 14 bases between the germline ends. There are 14 residues in the CDR3. CDR1 MDHEN and CDR2 SYDVKM come from the germline V gene. The CDR3 loop is CASSPRGGFTEAFF. DNA of the CDR3: TGTGCCAGCAGTCCAAGAGGAGGTTTCACTGAAGCTTTCTTT.

CDR3 sequence reads: CASSPLGPRETQYF. CDR3 DNA sequence: TGTGCCAGCTCACCCCTAGGGCCGAGGGAGACCCAGTACTTC. The chain employs TRBV18 and TRBJ2-5; D gene ambiguous. Germline assignment: CDR1 KGHSH and CDR2 LQKENI. Trimming shortened V by 3 bases and J by 5 bases, and 13 bases separated the two germline ends. The length of the CDR3 is 14 residues.

V gene TRBV13 combines with J gene TRBJ2-1; 10 bases are shared with TRBD2. Germline CDR1 and CDR2: PRHDT and FYEKMQ (reference sequence). The CDR3 is made up of 15 amino acids. The ends lost 4 bases at V and 2 bases at J; junction bases unmatched: 2. The CDR3, as DNA: TGTGCCAGCAGCTCCACTAGCGGGACCTACAATGAGCAGTTCTTC. As protein: CASSSTSGTYNEQFF. Looking up the rest from reference TRBV13 and TRBJ2-1 gives the full variable domain: AAGVIQSPRHLIKEKRETATLKCYPIPRHDTVYWYQQGPGQDPQFLISFYEKMQSDKGSIPDRFSAQQFSDYHSELNMSSLELGDSALYFCASSSTSGTYNEQFFGPGTRLTVL.

This clone appeared a few times. This sequence joins TRBV29-1 and TRBJ1-1; D call uncertain. The V gene lost 2 bases and the J gene lost 4 bases, with 8 bases spanning the gap. The CDR3 covers 12 residues. The germline V gene has CDR1 SQVTM and CDR2 ANQGSEA. CDR3 bases: TGCAGCGTTGAACTGGTCGCCACTGAAGCTTTCTTT. As protein: CSVELVATEAFF.

The V and J genes are TRBV5-1 and TRBJ2-5; no clear D gene. This CDR3 spans 11 amino acids. V lost 4 bases and J lost 3, with 4 bases in between. CDR1 and CDR2 (germline): SGHRS, YFSETQ. The CDR3: CASSLKETQYF. Written as DNA, the CDR3 is TGCGCCAGCAGCCTGAAAGAGACCCAGTACTTC.

This sequence joins TRBV19 and TRBJ2-7, with TRBD2 identical over 10 bases. Trimming took 5 bases from V and 3 from J; bases not matched to a gene: 4. CDR1 LNHDA and CDR2 SQIVND come from the germline V gene (reference sequence). The CDR3 runs 14 residues. The CDR3 is CASSEASGSYEQYF. CDR3 sequence (DNA): TGTGCCAGTAGTGAGGCTAGCGGGAGCTACGAGCAGTACTTC.

The rearrangement uses TRBV2 and TRBJ1-2, with D maybe TRBD1 (5 bases). Germline lookup yields CDR1 SNHLY and CDR2 FYNNEI. This CDR3 has 12 residues. The germline V and J ends were trimmed by 3 bases and 5 bases, with 7 bases remaining between them. CDR3 in amino acids: CASSETDYGYTF. As DNA, the CDR3 is TGTGCCAGCAGTGAGACAGATTATGGCTACACCTTC.

This rearrangement joins TRBV5-4 to TRBJ1-1, with D maybe TRBD1 (5 bases). CDR3 length: 15 amino acids. Trimming took off 0 bases at V and 2 bases at J, with 11 bases between the two ends. The germline CDR1 and CDR2 sequences are SGHNT and YYREEE (reference sequence). CDR3 DNA: TGTGCCAGCAGCTTGGGGCTAGGGACTAACACTGAAGCTTTCTTT. Its protein product is CASSLGLGTNTEAFF. The full variable domain, completed using reference TRBV5-4 and TRBJ1-1, is ETGVTQSPTHLIKTRGQQVTLRCSSQSGHNTVSWYQQALGQGPQFIFQYYREEENGRGNFPPRFSGLQFPNYSSELNVNALELDDSALYLCASSLGLGTNTEAFFGQGTRLTVV.

This chain uses TRBV4-1 with TRBJ1-1; the match to TRBD1 covers 7 bases. The CDR3 is made up of 13 amino acids. With 4 bases clipped from V and 5 bases from J, the junction kept 4 bases outside the gene matches. Germline V gene data show CDR1 as MGHRA and CDR2 as YSYEKL. CDR3 in DNA: TGCGCCAGCAGCCCTCAACAGGGGACTGAAGCTTTCTTT. Translation: CASSPQQGTEAFF.

The chain joins TRBV5-1 to TRBJ1-1, with 9 nucleotides matching TRBD1. V lost 4 bases, J lost 2 bases, and 6 bases stayed unmatched. CDR1 and CDR2 (germline): SGHRS, YFSETQ. CDR3 size: 15 residues. The CDR3 spells CASSPGQGINTEAFF. The DNA of the CDR3 is TGCGCCAGCAGCCCGGGACAGGGAATCAACACTGAAGCTTTCTTT.

This chain uses TRBV6-5 with TRBJ1-2, with D possibly TRBD1 on 6 matching bases. CDR1 is MNHEY, CDR2 SVGAGI, per germline. The CDR3 contains 13 residues. V was pared by 7 bases and J by 8 bases, with 17 bases between. The chain's CDR3 is CASTPQGFGGYTF. In nucleotides, the CDR3 is TGTGCCAGCACCCCCCAGGGGTTTGGCGGCTACACCTTC.

This clone was observed a single time. This rearrangement joins TRBV13 to TRBJ2-7; D possibly corresponds to TRBD2 (5 bases). Germline V gives CDR1 PRHDT, CDR2 FYEKMQ (reference sequence). The CDR3 covers 13 residues. Trimming took 1 base from V and 5 from J, leaving 9 bases between them. For the CDR3, the DNA is TGTGCCAGCAGCTTAGTTTTCGGGGACGAGCAGTACTTC. Amino acid sequence: CASSLVFGDEQYF.

The chain links TRBV11-2 to TRBJ1-4; tentative D call: TRBD1 (6 bases). CDR3 length equals 16 residues. Between the trimmed V and J ends, which lost 4 bases and 0 bases, there was a span of 12 bases. The germline V gene encodes CDR1 SGHAT and CDR2 FQNNGV. CDR3 protein: CASSYGTLATNEKLFF. The CDR3 DNA sequence: TGTGCCAGCAGCTACGGGACACTTGCAACTAATGAAAAACTGTTTTTT.

The V call is TRBV2, the J call TRBJ2-5, with D unclear. CDR1 and CDR2 (germline): SNHLY, FYNNEI. The CDR3 totals 11 residues. V gave up 5 bases and J gave up 5 bases, with 6 bases separating them. The CDR3 spells CASSTRETQYF. DNA for the CDR3: TGTGCCAGCAGTACCCGTGAGACCCAGTACTTC.

The J gene is TRBJ2-1, the V gene TRBV6-1; D is undetermined. Looked up from germline, CDR1 is MNHNS and CDR2 is SASEGT. Trimming shortened V by 7 bases and J by 9 bases, and 16 bases separated the two germline ends. This CDR3 region has 13 residues. Here the CDR3 reads CASTEGFDGEQFF. CDR3 sequence (DNA): TGTGCCAGCACCGAAGGGTTCGACGGTGAGCAGTTCTTC.

This clone has more than one count but fewer than ten. The J gene is TRBJ2-3, the V gene TRBV6-1, with 8 bases that match TRBD1. Germline values: CDR1 MNHNS, CDR2 SASEGT. With V trimmed by 8 bases and J by 4 bases, 8 bases remained unmatched. The CDR3 loop spans 14 amino acids. The CDR3 is CASRPGQAADTQYF. The CDR3, as DNA: TGTGCCAGCCGTCCGGGACAGGCTGCAGATACGCAGTATTTT.

The chain joins TRBV5-4 to TRBJ2-7; 7 positions match TRBD1. The CDR3 extends over 14 amino acids. The junction had 5 bases not matched to a gene; V was cut back by 0 bases and J by 5 bases. Germline V CDR1 and CDR2: SGHNT, YYREEE (reference sequence). The CDR3 sequence is CASSLEGARNEQYF. In nucleotides, the CDR3 is TGTGCCAGCAGCTTGGAGGGGGCGAGGAACGAGCAGTACTTC.

This chain links TRBV5-6 with TRBJ2-7; tentative D call: TRBD1 (6 bases). Germline V gene data show CDR1 as SGHDT and CDR2 as YYEEEE. The ends were cut back, 4 bases at V and 3 bases at J, with 17 bases in the middle. The length of the CDR3 is 15 residues. The CDR3 coding sequence is TGTGCCAGCAGCCTACGTCCCGGGACATACTACGAGCAGTACTTC. This encodes CASSLRPGTYYEQYF.